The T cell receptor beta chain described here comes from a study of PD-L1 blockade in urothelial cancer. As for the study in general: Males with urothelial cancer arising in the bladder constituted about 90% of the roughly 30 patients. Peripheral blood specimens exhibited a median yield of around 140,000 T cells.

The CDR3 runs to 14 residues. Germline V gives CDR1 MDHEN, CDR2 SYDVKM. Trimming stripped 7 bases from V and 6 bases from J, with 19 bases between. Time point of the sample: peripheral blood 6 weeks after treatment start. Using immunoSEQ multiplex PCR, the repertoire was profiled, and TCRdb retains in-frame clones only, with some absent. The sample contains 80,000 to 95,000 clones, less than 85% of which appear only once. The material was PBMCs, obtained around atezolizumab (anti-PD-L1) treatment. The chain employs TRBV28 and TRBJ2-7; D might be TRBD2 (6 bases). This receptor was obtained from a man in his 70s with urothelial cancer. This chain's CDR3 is CASTTPEGIGEQYF. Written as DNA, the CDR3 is TGTGCCAGCACCACGCCGGAGGGTATAGGCGAGCAGTACTTC.